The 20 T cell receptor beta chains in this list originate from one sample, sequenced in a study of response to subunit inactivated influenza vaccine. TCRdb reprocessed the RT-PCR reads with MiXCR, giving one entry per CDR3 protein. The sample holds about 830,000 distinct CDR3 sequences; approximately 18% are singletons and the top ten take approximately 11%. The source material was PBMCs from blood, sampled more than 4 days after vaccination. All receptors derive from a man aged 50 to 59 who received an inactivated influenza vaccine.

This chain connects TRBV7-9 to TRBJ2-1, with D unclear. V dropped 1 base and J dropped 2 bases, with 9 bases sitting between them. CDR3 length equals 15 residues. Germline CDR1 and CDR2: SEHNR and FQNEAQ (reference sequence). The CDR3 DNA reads TGTGCCAGCAGCTTAGAGGTCCTCCCCTACAATGAGCAGTTCTTC. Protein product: CASSLEVLPYNEQFF.

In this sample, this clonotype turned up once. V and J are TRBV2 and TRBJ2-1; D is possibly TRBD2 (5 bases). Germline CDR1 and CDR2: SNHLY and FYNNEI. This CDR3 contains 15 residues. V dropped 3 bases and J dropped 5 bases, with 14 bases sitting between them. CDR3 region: CASSDAQERDNEQFF. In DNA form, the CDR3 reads TGTGCCAGCAGTGATGCCCAGGAGAGGGACAATGAGCAGTTCTTC.

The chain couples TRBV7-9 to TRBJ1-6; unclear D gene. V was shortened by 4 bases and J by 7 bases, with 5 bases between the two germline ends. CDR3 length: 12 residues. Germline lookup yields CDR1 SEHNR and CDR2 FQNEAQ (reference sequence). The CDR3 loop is CASSSWNSPLHF. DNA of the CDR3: TGTGCCAGCAGCTCCTGGAATTCACCCCTCCACTTT.

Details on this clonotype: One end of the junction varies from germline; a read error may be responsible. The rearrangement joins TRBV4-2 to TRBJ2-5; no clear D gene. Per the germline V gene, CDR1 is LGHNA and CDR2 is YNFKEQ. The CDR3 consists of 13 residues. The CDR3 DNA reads TGTGCCAGCAGCCAAGTCTCCCAAGAAACCCAGTACTTC. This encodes CASSQVSQETQYF.

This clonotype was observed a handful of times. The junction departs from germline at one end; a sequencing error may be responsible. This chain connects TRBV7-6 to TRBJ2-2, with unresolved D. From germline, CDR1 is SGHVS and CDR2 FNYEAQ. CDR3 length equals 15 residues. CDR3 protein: CASSVANLYTGELFF. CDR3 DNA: TGTGCCAGCAGCGTAGCAAACCTATACACCGGGGAGCTGTTTTTT.

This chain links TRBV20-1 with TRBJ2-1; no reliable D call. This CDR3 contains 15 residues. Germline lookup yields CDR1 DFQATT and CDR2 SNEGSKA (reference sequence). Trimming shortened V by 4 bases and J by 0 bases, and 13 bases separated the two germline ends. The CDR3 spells CSAKSPASSYNEQFF. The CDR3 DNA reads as TGCAGTGCTAAGAGCCCGGCGAGCTCCTACAATGAGCAGTTCTTC.

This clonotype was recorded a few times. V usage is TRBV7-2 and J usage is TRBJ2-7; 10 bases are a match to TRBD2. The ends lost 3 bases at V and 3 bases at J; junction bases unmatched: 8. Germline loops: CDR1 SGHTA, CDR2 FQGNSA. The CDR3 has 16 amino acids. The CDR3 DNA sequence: TGTGCCAGCAGCTTCATAGCGGGGGGCACCAACTACGAGCAGTACTTC. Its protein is CASSFIAGGTNYEQYF.

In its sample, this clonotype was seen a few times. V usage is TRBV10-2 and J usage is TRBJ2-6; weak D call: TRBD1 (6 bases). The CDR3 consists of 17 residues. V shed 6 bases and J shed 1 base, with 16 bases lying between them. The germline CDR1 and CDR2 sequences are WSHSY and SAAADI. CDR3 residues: CASRTQMGASGANVLTF. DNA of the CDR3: TGCGCCAGCAGAACTCAGATGGGGGCATCTGGGGCCAACGTCCTGACTTTC.

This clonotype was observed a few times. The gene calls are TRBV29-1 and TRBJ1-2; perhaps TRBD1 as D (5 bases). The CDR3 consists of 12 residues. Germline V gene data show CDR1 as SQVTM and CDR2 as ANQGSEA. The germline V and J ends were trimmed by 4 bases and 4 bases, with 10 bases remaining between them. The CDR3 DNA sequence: TGCAGCGTTGGAGAGGGGAGCTATGGCTACACCTTC. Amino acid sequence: CSVGEGSYGYTF.

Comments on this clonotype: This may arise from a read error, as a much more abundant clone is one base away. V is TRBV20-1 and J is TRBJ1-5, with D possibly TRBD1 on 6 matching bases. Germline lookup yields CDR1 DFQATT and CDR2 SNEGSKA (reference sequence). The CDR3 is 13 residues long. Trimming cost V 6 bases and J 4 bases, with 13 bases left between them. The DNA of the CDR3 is TGCAGTGCCGGGACATGGGTTAATCAGCCCCAGCATTTT. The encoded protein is CSAGTWVNQPQHF.

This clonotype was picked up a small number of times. The CDR3 DNA sequence: TGTGCCAGTCTGGGACTAGCGATCGGGGAGCTGTTTTTT. Amino acid sequence: CASLGLAIGELFF. The gene calls are TRBV6-5 and TRBJ2-2; TRBD2 agrees at 10 bases. V was clipped by 9 bases and J by 7 bases; unmatched bases: 5. The CDR3 is 13 residues long. Germline V gene data show CDR1 as MNHEY and CDR2 as SVGAGI.

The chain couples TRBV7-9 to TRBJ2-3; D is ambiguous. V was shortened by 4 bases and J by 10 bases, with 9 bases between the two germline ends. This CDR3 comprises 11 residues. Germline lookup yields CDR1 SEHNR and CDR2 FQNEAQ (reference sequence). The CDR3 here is CASSSAKAQYF. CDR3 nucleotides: TGTGCCAGCAGCTCCGCTAAGGCGCAGTATTTT.

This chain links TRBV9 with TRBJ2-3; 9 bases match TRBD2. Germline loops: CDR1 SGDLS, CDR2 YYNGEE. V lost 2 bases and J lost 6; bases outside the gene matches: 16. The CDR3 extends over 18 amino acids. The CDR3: CASSVPSGALGEADTQYF. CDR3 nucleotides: TGTGCCAGCAGCGTGCCTAGCGGGGCCCTGGGGGAGGCGGATACGCAGTATTTT.

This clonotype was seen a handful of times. CDR3 DNA sequence: TGCAGCGTTGGCAGGACAGGTAGGGGAGAGCAGTTCTTC. It codes for CSVGRTGRGEQFF. The rearrangement links TRBV29-1 to TRBJ2-1; 7 bases match TRBD1. Germline CDR1 and CDR2: SQVTM and ANQGSEA. This CDR3 spans 13 amino acids. With V trimmed by 4 bases and J by 10 bases, 10 bases remained unmatched.

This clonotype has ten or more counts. The CDR3 region has the DNA TGTGCCAGCAGACAGGGACGAGTGGGGTACGAGCAGTACTTC. Residues: CASRQGRVGYEQYF. The chain uses TRBV12-3 or TRBV12-4 and TRBJ2-7; D perhaps matches TRBD1 (6 bases). The CDR3 extends over 14 amino acids. The ends were cut back, 6 bases at V and 4 bases at J, with 16 bases in the middle.

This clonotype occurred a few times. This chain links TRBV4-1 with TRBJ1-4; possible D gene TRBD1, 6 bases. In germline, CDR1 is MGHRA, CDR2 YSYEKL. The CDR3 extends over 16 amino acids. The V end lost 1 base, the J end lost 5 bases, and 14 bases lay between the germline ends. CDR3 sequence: CASSQGWTVLNEKLFF. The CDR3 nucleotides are TGCGCCAGCAGCCAAGGCTGGACAGTACTAAATGAAAAACTGTTTTTT.

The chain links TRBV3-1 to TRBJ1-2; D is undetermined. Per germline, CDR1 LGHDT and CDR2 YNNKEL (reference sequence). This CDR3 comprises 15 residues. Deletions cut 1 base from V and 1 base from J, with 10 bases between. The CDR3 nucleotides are TGTGCCAGCAGCCAAGTTCCAGAAGTTAACTATGGCTACACCTTC. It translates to CASSQVPEVNYGYTF.

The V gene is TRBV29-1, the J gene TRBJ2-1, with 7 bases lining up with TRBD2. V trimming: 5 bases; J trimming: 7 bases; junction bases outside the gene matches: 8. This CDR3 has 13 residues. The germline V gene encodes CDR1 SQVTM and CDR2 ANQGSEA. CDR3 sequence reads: CSVSTSLGNEQFF. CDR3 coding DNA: TGCAGCGTTTCGACTAGCCTGGGGAATGAGCAGTTCTTC.

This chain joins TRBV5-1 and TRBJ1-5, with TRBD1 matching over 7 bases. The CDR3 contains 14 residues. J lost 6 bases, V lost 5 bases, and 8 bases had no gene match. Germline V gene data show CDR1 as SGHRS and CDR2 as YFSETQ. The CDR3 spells CASRPTGLGQPQHF. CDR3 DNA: TGCGCCAGCAGGCCGACAGGGTTAGGTCAGCCCCAGCATTTT.

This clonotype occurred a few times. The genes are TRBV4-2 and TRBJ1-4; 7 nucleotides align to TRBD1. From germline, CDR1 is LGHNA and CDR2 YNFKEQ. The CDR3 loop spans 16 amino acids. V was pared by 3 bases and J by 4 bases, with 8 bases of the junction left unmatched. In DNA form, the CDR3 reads TGTGCCAGCAGCCAGGAACCGGGACAGCGTAATGAAAAACTGTTTTTT. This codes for CASSQEPGQRNEKLFF.